Listed here is a single T cell receptor beta chain. This CDR3 region has 15 residues. Germline V gene sequence: CDR1 SGHRS, CDR2 YFSETQ. Trimming took 1 base from V and 5 from J; bases not matched to a gene: 5. The entry originates in a study of blood T cell repertoires in COVID-19. Across the study: PBMCs, B-cell-depleted T cells, or T cells were the source of the cDNA or gDNA that made up the material.

Here immunoSEQ multiplex PCR was the method, and the copy in TCRdb shows in-frame clones only, minus some. This sample has about 280,000 clones, with around 89% found just once. Material for sequencing was peripheral blood. J is TRBJ2-1 and V is TRBV5-1, with 8 bases that match TRBD2. The source is a man aged 35-49 years with acute or convalescent COVID-19. The CDR3 spells CASSLLGTRNNEQFF. CDR3 bases: TGCGCCAGCAGCTTGTTGGGGACTAGAAACAATGAGCAGTTCTTC. Filled out from reference TRBV5-1 and TRBJ2-1, the complete variable domain reads KAGVTQTPRYLIKTRGQQVTLSCSPISGHRSVSWYQQTPGQGLQFLFEYFSETQRNKGNFPGRFSGRQFSNSRSEMNVSTLELGDSALYLCASSLLGTRNNEQFFGPGTRLTVL.